The 27 T cell receptor beta chains listed next were all sequenced from one sample in a study of blood T cells in healthy people across ages. Alongside a J-beta primer mix, a sample-barcoded 5' primer served in a second PCR lasting roughly 6 to 11 cycles. Each CDR3 protein is one row after TCRdb ran MiXCR on the 5' RACE reads. The repertoire consists of around 1,000,000 distinct CDR3 sequences, with 35% to 40% occurring once and the leading ten covering about 12%. The specimen sequenced was blood. Source of these receptors: a man aged 18-30 years in good health.

The gene calls are TRBV3-1 and TRBJ2-7; no clear D gene. The germline gives CDR1 LGHDT, CDR2 YNNKEL (reference sequence). The ends were cut back, 1 base at V and 4 bases at J, with 14 bases in the middle. This CDR3 is built from 15 residues. The chain's CDR3 is CASSQGPGSPYEQYF. As DNA, the CDR3 is TGTGCCAGCAGCCAAGGTCCTGGATCTCCGTACGAGCAGTACTTC.

This clonotype has a handful of counts. The genes are TRBV23-1 and TRBJ2-3; D not certain. TRBV23-1 carries the ORF label, with uncertain function. V gave up 7 bases and J gave up 0 bases, with 14 bases separating them. The CDR3 is 15 residues long. CDR3 sequence: CASTPQLTSTDTQYF. CDR3 DNA: TGCGCCAGCACACCACAGCTCACTAGCACAGATACGCAGTATTTT.

The genes are TRBV9 and TRBJ2-1; D may be TRBD1 (6 bases). Germline V lookup: CDR1 SGDLS, CDR2 YYNGEE. The V end was cut by 4 bases, the J end by 12 bases, with 17 bases between. The CDR3 loop spans 13 amino acids. DNA of the CDR3: TGTGCCAGCAGCCCCGAGGGGGATCGGGGGCAGTTCTTC. Its translation: CASSPEGDRGQFF.

This clonotype was seen only a few times. This rearrangement joins TRBV20-1 to TRBJ1-2; no clear D gene. V was clipped by 3 bases and J by 4 bases, with 9 bases between them. The CDR3 totals 12 residues. The germline CDR1 and CDR2 sequences are DFQATT and SNEGSKA (reference sequence). The CDR3 sequence: CSASFQSYGYTF. In nucleotides, the CDR3 is TGCAGTGCTAGTTTTCAATCCTATGGCTACACCTTC.

This clonotype has a handful of counts. V usage is TRBV7-2 and J usage is TRBJ2-2; either TRBD1 or TRBD2 may supply D (5 bases each). V was clipped by 5 bases and J by 0 bases, with 13 bases between them. CDR1 SGHTA and CDR2 FQGNSA come from the germline V gene. This CDR3 region has 16 residues. The CDR3 protein is CASSPSGTPNTGELFF. The CDR3 DNA reads as TGTGCCAGCAGCCCCTCCGGGACCCCGAACACCGGGGAGCTGTTTTTT.

The chain employs TRBV6-1 and TRBJ2-7; perhaps TRBD1 as D (5 bases). This CDR3 contains 12 residues. The V and J ends lost 4 bases and 5 bases respectively, with 9 bases between them. Germline assignment: CDR1 MNHNS and CDR2 SASEGT. The CDR3 is CASSAGFDEQYF. Here the CDR3 DNA reads TGTGCCAGCAGTGCAGGGTTTGACGAGCAGTACTTC.

J is TRBJ1-1 and V is TRBV6-1; D is ambiguous. This CDR3 comprises 11 residues. Germline loops: CDR1 MNHNS, CDR2 SASEGT. V shed 5 bases and J shed 8 bases, with 9 bases lying between them. The CDR3 DNA reads TGTGCCAGCAGTCCCCGGAGGGAAGCTTTCTTT. As protein: CASSPRREAFF.

This clonotype has a handful of counts. V gene TRBV4-1 combines with J gene TRBJ1-4; D is unclear. The CDR3 covers 13 residues. CDR1 is MGHRA and CDR2 is YSYEKL in the germline V gene. With 2 bases removed from V and 4 bases from J, the gap between germline ends came to 5 bases. The CDR3 region is CASSQQNNEKLFF. The CDR3 nucleotides read TGCGCCAGCAGCCAACAAAATAATGAAAAACTGTTTTTT.

The rearrangement joins TRBV5-1 to TRBJ1-1; maybe TRBD1 (5 bases). Germline assignment: CDR1 SGHRS and CDR2 YFSETQ. This CDR3 has 15 residues. Trimming removed 4 bases from V and 1 base from J, with 14 bases in between. CDR3 loop: CASSTPTAQNTEAFF. The CDR3 DNA reads TGCGCCAGCAGCACCCCGACAGCACAGAACACTGAAGCTTTCTTT.

This clonotype was counted between two and nine times. The chain couples TRBV6-2 or TRBV6-3 to TRBJ1-5; D is unclear. Germline-derived CDR1 and CDR2 are MNHEY and SVGEGT. The CDR3 sequence is 16 residues long. V lost 0 bases to trimming and J lost 3 bases, with 12 bases between them. The CDR3 spells CASSYSRGRYNQPQHF. The DNA for the CDR3 is TGTGCCAGCAGTTACTCGAGAGGGCGTTACAATCAGCCCCAGCATTTT.

V is TRBV5-1 and J is TRBJ2-3, with D perhaps assigned TRBD1 or TRBD2 (5 bases each). The V end was cut by 3 bases, the J end by 0 bases, with 17 bases between. The CDR3 is 17 residues long. The germline V gene encodes CDR1 SGHRS and CDR2 YFSETQ. This CDR3 reads CASSSQSGTASTDTQYF. The CDR3 DNA sequence: TGCGCCAGCAGCTCTCAGTCTGGGACGGCTAGCACAGATACGCAGTATTTT.

As to this clonotype: A junction boundary mismatches the germline segment, possibly from a read error. This sequence joins TRBV20-1 and TRBJ2-1, with D tentatively TRBD2 (5 bases). CDR1 is DFQATT and CDR2 is SNEGSKA in the germline V gene (reference sequence). CDR3 length equals 15 residues. The CDR3 region is CSAREGVGSDNEQVF. Written as DNA, the CDR3 is TGCAGTGCTAGAGAAGGAGTAGGGAGCGACAATGAGCAGGTCTTC.

This clonotype was recorded a few times. This chain uses TRBV27 with TRBJ1-2; D is undetermined. The CDR3 runs to 14 residues. The ends were cut back, 2 bases at V and 0 bases at J, with 7 bases in the middle. Germline CDR1 MNHEY, CDR2 SMNVEV (reference sequence). CDR3 in DNA: TGTGCCAGCAGTTTAGCTGCATCTAACTATGGCTACACCTTC. This sequence encodes CASSLAASNYGYTF.

This clonotype was seen a handful of times. The genes are TRBV20-1 and TRBJ1-2; weak D call: TRBD1 (6 bases). Germline V gene data show CDR1 as DFQATT and CDR2 as SNEGSKA (reference sequence). Deletions cut 4 bases from V and 5 bases from J, with 8 bases between. The CDR3 runs 11 residues. The CDR3 region is CSATGEYGYTF. The CDR3 nucleotides read TGCAGTGCTACAGGGGAGTATGGCTACACCTTC.

This clonotype came up many times. The CDR3 spells CAIHPTGVSNQPQHF. The CDR3 nucleotides read TGTGCCATCCACCCGACAGGGGTTAGCAATCAGCCCCAGCATTTT. The chain joins TRBV27 to TRBJ1-5, with 8 bases aligning to TRBD1. The CDR3 runs to 15 residues. CDR1 is MNHEY and CDR2 is SMNVEV in the germline V gene (reference sequence). V lost 10 bases, J lost 0 bases, and 8 bases stayed unmatched.

In regard to this clonotype: Compared with germline, one end of the junction differs, possibly owing to a read error. This sequence joins TRBV7-9 and TRBJ1-6; D gene ambiguous. CDR1 is SEHNR, CDR2 FQNEAQ, per germline (reference sequence). The CDR3 runs to 14 residues. CDR3 region: CAGSLLGENSPLHF. The CDR3 region has the DNA TGTGCCGGCAGCTTACTCGGTGAAAATTCACCCCTCCACTTT.

To note about this clonotype: At one end the junction does not follow the germline gene, possibly because of a read error. J is TRBJ2-1 and V is TRBV7-2, with a tentative D call TRBD2 (6 bases). The germline gives CDR1 SGHTA, CDR2 FQGNSA. The CDR3 has 15 residues. CDR3 protein: CASTLSGVSCNEQFF. In DNA, the CDR3 is TGTGCCAGCACCCTTAGCGGAGTCTCCTGCAATGAGCAGTTCTTC.

This clonotype was recorded many times. The chain joins TRBV12-3 or TRBV12-4 to TRBJ2-5, with no clear D. CDR3 length: 14 residues. V lost 3 bases and J 0 bases, leaving 8 bases between the germline ends. CDR3 DNA: TGTGCCAGCAGTTTTTTCTCAAACCAAGAGACCCAGTACTTC. Its translation is CASSFFSNQETQYF.

This clonotype was observed a few times. The rearrangement uses TRBV27 and TRBJ2-3, with a tentative D call TRBD2 (7 bases). The CDR3 spans 15 residues. From germline, CDR1 is MNHEY and CDR2 SMNVEV (reference sequence). V gave up 5 bases and J gave up 2 bases, with 14 bases separating them. The CDR3 protein is CASSPRGAFTDTQYF. CDR3 coding DNA: TGTGCCAGCAGTCCACGGGGGGCCTTCACAGATACGCAGTATTTT.

Here the CDR3 reads CASSQVLNRGEDYTF. CDR3 nucleotide sequence: TGTGCCAGCAGCCAGGTATTGAATCGGGGTGAGGACTACACCTTC. The chain joins TRBV14 to TRBJ1-2; D uncertain. V lost 3 bases and J 10 bases, leaving 21 bases between the germline ends. CDR3 length: 15 residues. Germline values: CDR1 SGHDN, CDR2 FVKESK.

This clonotype has ten or more counts. The chain combines TRBV27 with TRBJ2-7, with a tentative D call TRBD1 (5 bases). Germline V gene data show CDR1 as MNHEY and CDR2 as SMNVEV (reference sequence). V was clipped by 6 bases and J by 7 bases, with 13 bases between them. The CDR3 sequence is 12 residues long. CDR3 protein: CASRAGMREQYF. For the CDR3, the DNA is TGTGCCAGCAGGGCAGGGATGAGGGAGCAGTACTTC.

This chain joins TRBV7-2 and TRBJ2-1; 10 nucleotides agree with TRBD2. With V trimmed by 0 bases and J by 6 bases, 2 bases remained unmatched. CDR1 SGHTA and CDR2 FQGNSA come from the germline V gene. The CDR3 has 15 residues. The CDR3 region has the DNA TGTGCCAGCAGCTTAGCCAGGACTAGCGGCAATGAGCAGTTCTTC. It yields the protein CASSLARTSGNEQFF.

The CDR3 is CASSLRTSNHEQYF. CDR3 DNA: TGTGCCAGCAGCCTACGGACTAGCAACCACGAGCAGTACTTC. V gene TRBV7-6 combines with J gene TRBJ2-5, with 8 bases that match TRBD2. With the DNA end fitting TRBJ2-7 better, the J assignment may be wrong. In germline, CDR1 is SGHVS, CDR2 FNYEAQ. CDR3 length: 14 amino acids.

The chain recombines TRBV20-1 with TRBJ1-5; the D gene is possibly TRBD1 (6 bases). CDR1 is DFQATT, CDR2 SNEGSKA, per germline (reference sequence). The CDR3 extends over 13 amino acids. Trimming left V 4 bases short and J 6 bases short, with 13 bases between. The DNA for the CDR3 is TGCAGTGCTAAGGGGGTCCATGGTCAGCCCCAGCATTTT. Translated: CSAKGVHGQPQHF.

At least ten counts were recorded for this clonotype. This chain uses TRBV27 with TRBJ1-1; no clear D gene. This CDR3 spans 13 amino acids. Trimming stripped 0 bases from V and 1 base from J, with 3 bases between. The germline V gene has CDR1 MNHEY and CDR2 SMNVEV (reference sequence). CDR3 DNA: TGTGCCAGCAGTTTATCGGCGAACACTGAAGCTTTCTTT. This gives the protein CASSLSANTEAFF.

This clonotype was observed a handful of times. The chain links TRBV4-3 to TRBJ2-2; TRBD2 aligns across 9 bases. The ends lost 4 bases at V and 5 bases at J; junction bases unmatched: 8. From germline, CDR1 is LGHNA and CDR2 YSLEER. The CDR3 contains 16 residues. The CDR3 region is CASSRTASGVTGELFF. CDR3 DNA: TGCGCCAGCAGCCGAACGGCTAGCGGGGTTACCGGGGAGCTGTTTTTT.

The rearrangement joins TRBV5-1 to TRBJ2-7, with D possibly being TRBD2 (6 bases). Trimming removed 0 bases at V and 6 bases at J, with 16 bases between. This CDR3 is 15 amino acids long. The germline CDR1 and CDR2 sequences are SGHRS and YFSETQ. The CDR3 bases are TGCGCCAGCAGCTTGGTGGGGGGAGACATCGCCGAGCAGTACTTC. Its translation: CASSLVGGDIAEQYF. The full variable domain, its missing parts supplied by reference TRBV5-1 and TRBJ2-7, is KAGVTQTPRYLIKTRGQQVTLSCSPISGHRSVSWYQQTPGQGLQFLFEYFSETQRNKGNFPGRFSGRQFSNSRSEMNVSTLELGDSALYLCASSLVGGDIAEQYFGPGTRLTVT.